This record looks at one TCR beta chain sequence and its context. Measured with immunoSEQ multiplex PCR; TCRdb has only the in-frame clones, and not every one. The sample lists a few hundred thousand clones, around 81% occurring once. Germline CDR1 MDHEN, CDR2 SYDVKM. With 0 bases removed from V and 3 bases from J, the gap between germline ends came to 11 bases. The CDR3 totals 15 residues. This sample stems from a study of blood T cell repertoires in COVID-19. Whole-study context: From the United States, Italy and Spain came samples of acute and convalescent COVID-19.

The rearrangement links TRBV28 to TRBJ1-2, with D perhaps matching TRBD1 (6 bases). This receptor was identified in a man younger than 40 with acute COVID-19. Sequencing was carried out using PBMCs or T cells enriched from blood (not recorded which). The CDR3 region is CASSLWDSRDYGYTF. CDR3 nucleotide sequence: TGTGCCAGCAGTTTATGGGACAGCAGGGACTATGGCTACACCTTC.